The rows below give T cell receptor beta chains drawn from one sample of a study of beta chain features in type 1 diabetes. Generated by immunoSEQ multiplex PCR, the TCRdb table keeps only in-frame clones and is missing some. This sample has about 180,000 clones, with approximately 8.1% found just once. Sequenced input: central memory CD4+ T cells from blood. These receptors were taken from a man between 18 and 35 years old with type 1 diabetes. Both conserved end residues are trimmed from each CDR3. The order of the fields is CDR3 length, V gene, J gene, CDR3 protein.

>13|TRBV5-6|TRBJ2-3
ASSGPGLSTDTQY
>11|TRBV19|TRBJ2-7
ASSIAQGYEQY
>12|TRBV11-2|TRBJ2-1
ASSLDRDGREQF
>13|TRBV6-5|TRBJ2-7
ASTARLAGKYEQY
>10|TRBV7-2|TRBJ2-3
ASSAGTDTQY
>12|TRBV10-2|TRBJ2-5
ASSERTVQETQY
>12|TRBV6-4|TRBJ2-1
ASRGLAGLNEQF
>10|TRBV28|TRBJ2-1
ASSYDREGLF
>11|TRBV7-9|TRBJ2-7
ASSHSGSGEQY
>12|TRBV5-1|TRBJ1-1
ASSPDRATTEAF
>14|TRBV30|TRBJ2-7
AWSVQATAGGYEQY
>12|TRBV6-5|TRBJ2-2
ASRRGTNTGELF
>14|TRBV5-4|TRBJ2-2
ASSLGASMNTGELF
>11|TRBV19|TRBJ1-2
ASSNPTESGYT
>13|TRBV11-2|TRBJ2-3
ASSSTSGTTDTQY
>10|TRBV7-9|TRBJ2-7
ASSGRSYEQY
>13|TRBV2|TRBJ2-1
ASSETGGSYNEQF
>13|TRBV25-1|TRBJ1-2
ASSDEGGDNYGYT
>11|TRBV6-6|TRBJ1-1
ASTEQGNTEAF
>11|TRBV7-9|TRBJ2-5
ASSPQLSETQY
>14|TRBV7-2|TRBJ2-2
ASSLALSGGTGELF
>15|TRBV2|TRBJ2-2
ASSAKKAGGNTGELF
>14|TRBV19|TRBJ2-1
ASSSHLAGTNNEQF
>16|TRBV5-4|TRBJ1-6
ASSLTVGQRGYNSPLH
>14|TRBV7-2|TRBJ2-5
ASSLTFHSAQETQY
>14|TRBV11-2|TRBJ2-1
ASRRATSGTYNEQF
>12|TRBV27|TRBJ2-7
ASSFQGTSRAQY
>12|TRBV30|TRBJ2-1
AWSGESGRAVKF
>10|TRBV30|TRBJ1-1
AGQGEYTEAF